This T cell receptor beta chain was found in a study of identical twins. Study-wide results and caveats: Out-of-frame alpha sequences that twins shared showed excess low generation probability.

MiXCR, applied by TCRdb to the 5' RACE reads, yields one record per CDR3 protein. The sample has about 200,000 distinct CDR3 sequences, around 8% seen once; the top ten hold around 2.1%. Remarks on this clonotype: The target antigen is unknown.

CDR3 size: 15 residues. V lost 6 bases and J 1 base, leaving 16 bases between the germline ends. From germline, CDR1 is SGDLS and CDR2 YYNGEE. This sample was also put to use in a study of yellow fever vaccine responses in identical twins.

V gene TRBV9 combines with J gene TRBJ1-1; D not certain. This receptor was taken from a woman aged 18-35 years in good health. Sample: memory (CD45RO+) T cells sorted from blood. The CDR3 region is CASTPPRGENTEAFF. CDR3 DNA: TGTGCCAGCACCCCCCCTCGCGGGGAGAACACTGAAGCTTTCTTT.